The 32 T cell receptor beta chains below were found in one sample sequenced in a study of Graves' ophthalmopathy and Graves' hyperthyroidism. Amplification of TCR beta CDR3 regions used RNA transcripts. The authors performed first-round RT-PCR with HTBI primers and then a second-round multiplex PCR. MiXCR, run by TCRdb on the multiplex PCR reads, gives a single entry per CDR3 protein. Of 300,000 to 400,000 distinct CDR3 sequences in the sample, roughly a sixth are singletons; the top ten hold over 9%. The sequencing input was peripheral blood. The receptors were sampled from an adult man with Graves' ophthalmopathy.

This clonotype was counted many times. V gene TRBV6-1 combines with J gene TRBJ2-7; 9 bases are a match to TRBD1. Germline loops: CDR1 MNHNS, CDR2 SASEGT. The CDR3 sequence is 13 residues long. V was clipped by 3 bases and J by 7 bases; unmatched bases: 4. CDR3 sequence (DNA): TGTGCCAGCAGTGAGACAGGGGGGGGTGAGCAGTACTTC. It yields the protein CASSETGGGEQYF.

To note about this clonotype: This may come from a read error, since a much larger clone is one base off. V usage is TRBV4-2 and J usage is TRBJ2-7, with D perhaps matching TRBD1 (6 bases). CDR1 LGHNA and CDR2 YNFKEQ come from the germline V gene. The CDR3 contains 17 residues. The CDR3: CASSQDLPRTDHYGQYF. The CDR3 region has the DNA TGTGCCAGCAGCCAAGATCTTCCTAGGACAGACCACTACGGGCAGTACTTC.

This clonotype showed up many times. V gene TRBV30 combines with J gene TRBJ1-3; D not resolved. This CDR3 contains 16 residues. The germline CDR1 and CDR2 sequences are GTSNPN and SVGIG (reference sequence). V lost 2 bases, J lost 0 bases, and 14 bases lay in between. In DNA form, the CDR3 reads TGTGCCTGGAGTCCCGGGCCTCAACACTCTGGAAACACCATATATTTT. This encodes CAWSPGPQHSGNTIYF. Variable domain in full (rest from reference TRBV30 and TRBJ1-3): SQTIHQWPATLVQPVGSPLSLECTVEGTSNPNLYWYRQAAGRGLQLLFYSVGIGQISSEVPQNLSASRPQDRQFILSSKKLLLSDSGFYLCAWSPGPQHSGNTIYFGEGSWLTVV.

This clonotype was counted at least ten times. The chain joins TRBV11-2 to TRBJ2-5; 11 bases align to TRBD2. V gave up 1 base and J gave up 2 bases; unmatched junction bases: 3. CDR1 is SGHAT, CDR2 FQNNGV, per germline. The CDR3 is 16 amino acids. The CDR3 region has the DNA TGTGCCAGCAGCTTAGGTAGCGGGGGGGCACAAGAGACCCAGTACTTC. It codes for CASSLGSGGAQETQYF.

This clonotype was counted ten times or more. The rearrangement links TRBV5-6 to TRBJ1-2; TRBD1 matches 12 bases. V shed 2 bases, J shed 3 bases, and the junction held 5 bases outside the gene matches. The CDR3 is 16 residues long. Looked up from germline, CDR1 is SGHDT and CDR2 is YYEEEE. CDR3 DNA sequence: TGTGCCAGCAGCTTCCCCGGGACAGGGGGCCACTATGGCTACACCTTC. This codes for CASSFPGTGGHYGYTF.

In its sample, this clonotype was seen many times. The chain carries TRBV11-2 and TRBJ1-1; D not resolved. Deletions cut 2 bases from V and 4 bases from J, with 8 bases between. Germline CDR1 and CDR2: SGHAT and FQNNGV. This CDR3 has 13 residues. This CDR3 reads CASSLKVPTEAFF. For the CDR3, the DNA is TGTGCCAGCAGCTTAAAGGTCCCCACTGAAGCTTTCTTT.

This clonotype was counted ten times or more. The CDR3 region is CASSRTGSALSYGYTF. The CDR3 bases are TGTGCCAGCAGCAGGACGGGGAGTGCCCTCTCCTATGGCTACACCTTC. V and J are TRBV27 and TRBJ1-2; D is uncertain. Between the trimmed V and J ends, which lost 6 bases and 4 bases, there was a span of 21 bases. The CDR3 length is 16 residues. From germline, CDR1 is MNHEY and CDR2 SMNVEV (reference sequence).

Ten or more counts support this clonotype. The J gene is TRBJ1-1, the V gene TRBV12-3 or TRBV12-4, with 7 bases lining up with TRBD1. The V gene end was trimmed by 3 bases and the J gene end by 6 bases; junction bases not matched to a gene: 4. The CDR3 extends over 13 amino acids. Written as DNA, the CDR3 is TGTGCCAGCAGTTTGAGGCAGGGGGCTGAAGCTTTCTTT. This translates into CASSLRQGAEAFF.

This clonotype was seen many times. V usage is TRBV6-4 and J usage is TRBJ2-5, with D possibly called TRBD1 or TRBD2 (6 bases each). The germline V and J ends were trimmed by 9 bases and 1 base, with 33 bases remaining between them. Germline V gene data show CDR1 as MRHNA and CDR2 as SNTAGT. CDR3 length: 20 amino acids. The DNA for the CDR3 is TGTGCCAGTGGGGACACCACATGGGGGGCCACCGACTACTCCCAAGAGACCCAGTACTTC. It yields the protein CASGDTTWGATDYSQETQYF.

This clonotype was observed many times. V is TRBV6-1 and J is TRBJ1-2; D possibly corresponds to TRBD1 (5 bases). Germline values: CDR1 MNHNS, CDR2 SASEGT. V was cut by 1 base and J by 3 bases, with 9 bases left in between. The CDR3 has 14 amino acids. CDR3 bases: TGTGCCAGCAGTGAAGGGGCAGGGCACTATGGCTACACCTTC. Protein: CASSEGAGHYGYTF.

This clonotype was picked up many times. The chain couples TRBV5-1 to TRBJ2-5; TRBD1 is a possible D gene (6 bases). V lost 5 bases, J lost 5 bases, and 16 bases lay in between. CDR3 size: 14 residues. Germline CDR1 reads SGHRS; CDR2 reads YFSETQ. CDR3 nucleotide sequence: TGCGCCAGCAGTGGGAAACAGGGACGCGAGACCCAGTACTTC. This gives the protein CASSGKQGRETQYF.

Ten or more counts support this clonotype. This sequence joins TRBV7-9 and TRBJ2-5; 11 nucleotides match TRBD2. The CDR3 covers 14 residues. Germline trimming cut 5 bases from V and 5 bases from J; bases unmatched to any gene: 4. CDR1 is SEHNR, CDR2 FQNEAQ, per germline (reference sequence). In DNA form, the CDR3 reads TGTGCCAGCAGCCGACTAGCGGGAATGGAGACCCAGTACTTC. This encodes CASSRLAGMETQYF.

This clonotype was seen at least ten times. The chain is built from TRBV11-2 and TRBJ2-7; D is possibly TRBD1 (6 bases). Looked up from germline, CDR1 is SGHAT and CDR2 is FQNNGV. The CDR3 has 18 amino acids. The V gene lost 0 bases and the J gene lost 3 bases, with 21 bases spanning the gap. The CDR3 loop is CASSLDRIRDIDSYEQYF. CDR3 nucleotide sequence: TGTGCCAGCAGCTTAGATCGAATCCGGGACATCGACAGCTACGAGCAGTACTTC. Drawing the rest from reference TRBV11-2 and TRBJ2-7, the complete variable domain is EAGVAQSPRYKIIEKRQSVAFWCNPISGHATLYWYQQILGQGPKLLIQFQNNGVVDDSQLPKDRFSAERLKGVDSTLKIQPAKLEDSAVYLCASSLDRIRDIDSYEQYFGPGTRLTVT.

The gene calls are TRBV6-1 and TRBJ1-1; D perhaps matches TRBD1 (6 bases). CDR1 MNHNS and CDR2 SASEGT come from the germline V gene. V dropped 6 bases and J dropped 4 bases, with 15 bases sitting between them. The CDR3 extends over 14 amino acids. Here the CDR3 DNA reads TGTGCCAGCAGCCAAGACCCAGGGGCCACTGAAGCTTTCTTT. Encoded protein: CASSQDPGATEAFF.

This clonotype was picked up many times. The rearrangement joins TRBV2 to TRBJ2-7; 7 nucleotides align to TRBD1. The germline CDR1 and CDR2 sequences are SNHLY and FYNNEI. The CDR3 consists of 12 residues. The trim removed 6 bases at V and 5 bases at J, leaving 4 bases unmatched. CDR3 protein: CASSRQGNEQYF. The CDR3 nucleotides read TGTGCCAGCAGCAGACAGGGAAACGAGCAGTACTTC.

This clonotype showed up many times. A read error may account for a junction end that differs from germline. CDR3 sequence: CASSRDRGNRPQHF. As DNA, the CDR3 is TGTGCCAGCAGCCGGGACAGGGGTAATCGGCCCCAGCATTTT. The V gene is TRBV27, the J gene TRBJ1-5; the match to TRBD1 covers 10 bases. The CDR3 is 14 residues long. Germline-derived CDR1 and CDR2 are MNHEY and SMNVEV (reference sequence).

This clonotype appeared many times. The chain links TRBV7-3 to TRBJ2-7, with 10 positions matching TRBD2. The CDR3 is made up of 15 amino acids. From germline, CDR1 is SGHTA and CDR2 FQGTGA. V lost 4 bases to trimming and J lost 2 bases; unmatched junction nucleotides: 5. The CDR3 DNA is TGTGCCAGCAGCTCCCTAGCGGGAGAGCCCTACGAGCAGTACTTC. The encoded protein is CASSSLAGEPYEQYF.

The rearrangement links TRBV7-9 to TRBJ1-1; D is uncertain. Trimming cost V 6 bases and J 7 bases, with 9 bases left between them. CDR3 size: 11 residues. CDR1 and CDR2 from the germline V gene are SEHNR and FQNEAQ (reference sequence). The CDR3 here is CASSNRYEAFF. Written as DNA, the CDR3 is TGTGCCAGCAGTAATCGGTATGAAGCTTTCTTT.

This clonotype was observed many times. The chain uses TRBV12-3 or TRBV12-4 and TRBJ1-2, with D uncertain. This CDR3 has 13 amino acids. V lost 6 bases and J 4 bases, leaving 12 bases between the germline ends. Written as DNA, the CDR3 is TGTGCCAGCAGCCCCCGGAGACTCTATGGCTACACCTTC. Encoded protein: CASSPRRLYGYTF.

This clonotype came up many times. No DNA is shown, since the ends of the CDR3 on it are uncertain; the CDR3 is the one TCRdb lists. This chain connects TRBV6-6 to TRBJ1-1; no check of the table's D call, TRBD1, against the DNA was made. The CDR3 numbers 20 amino acids, ends counted. Germline values: CDR1 MNHNY, CDR2 SVGAGI (reference sequence). CDR3 residues: CASSSSDRGLILPLNTEAFF.

CDR3 residues: CASSFRGLAEAFF. For the CDR3, the DNA is TGTGCCAGCAGTTTCAGAGGGTTGGCTGAAGCTTTCTTT. J is TRBJ1-1 and V is TRBV12-3 or TRBV12-4; D uncertain. The CDR3 runs to 13 residues. Deletions cut 3 bases from V and 6 bases from J, with 11 bases between.

The chain joins TRBV18 to TRBJ1-3; a possible D gene is TRBD1 (5 bases). The CDR3 is 14 residues long. Germline V gene data show CDR1 as KGHSH and CDR2 as LQKENI. Trimming cost V 6 bases and J 0 bases, with 9 bases left between them. The CDR3 DNA reads as TGTGCCAGCTCCCGACAGACCTCTGGAAACACCATATATTTT. Amino acids: CASSRQTSGNTIYF.

The sample holds many counts of this clonotype. This chain links TRBV6-5 with TRBJ2-5, with 7 positions matching TRBD1. Germline V gene lookup returns CDR1 MNHEY and CDR2 SVGAGI. The trim removed 4 bases at V and 3 bases at J, leaving 8 bases unmatched. The CDR3 spans 15 residues. The CDR3 DNA is TGTGCCAGCAGTTCCCTCACCGGGACAGAAGAGACCCAGTACTTC. It specifies CASSSLTGTEETQYF.

This clonotype was found many times. The chain combines TRBV20-1 with TRBJ1-1; D perhaps matches TRBD1 (5 bases). The CDR3 contains 14 residues. CDR1 is DFQATT and CDR2 is SNEGSKA in the germline V gene (reference sequence). The germline V and J ends were trimmed by 0 bases and 6 bases, with 14 bases remaining between them. Here the CDR3 reads CSARDSRAVAEAFF. The CDR3 DNA reads as TGCAGTGCTAGAGATAGCAGGGCGGTCGCTGAAGCTTTCTTT.

The V gene is TRBV7-2, the J gene TRBJ1-2, with no clear D. This CDR3 has 20 amino acids. The germline gives CDR1 SGHTA, CDR2 FQGNSA. V lost 2 bases, J lost 7 bases, and 32 bases lay in between. CDR3 DNA: TGTGCCAGCAGCTTACTTTCGGCAGGCAGTACTACGTTGCCCCTTGGTGGCTACACCTTC. Amino acids: CASSLLSAGSTTLPLGGYTF.

This clonotype showed up many times. The chain links TRBV27 to TRBJ1-2; 10 positions match TRBD1. CDR1 and CDR2 from the germline V gene are MNHEY and SMNVEV (reference sequence). J was trimmed by 3 bases and V by 5 bases; bases with no gene match: 9. This CDR3 spans 16 amino acids. Here the CDR3 reads CASSPRQGANDYGYTF. CDR3 in DNA: TGTGCCAGCAGTCCGAGACAGGGGGCCAATGACTATGGCTACACCTTC.

This clonotype was counted ten times or more. The chain combines TRBV2 with TRBJ2-7; no firm D call. This CDR3 has 14 amino acids. The V end was cut by 2 bases, the J end by 2 bases, with 10 bases between. Per germline, CDR1 SNHLY and CDR2 FYNNEI. DNA of the CDR3: TGTGCCAGCAGTGAATTATGGGGAACCTACGAGCAGTACTTC. Translated, it gives CASSELWGTYEQYF.

This clonotype appeared many times. The chain recombines TRBV3-1 with TRBJ1-1; D unresolved. V shed 0 bases and J shed 6 bases, with 11 bases lying between them. Germline CDR1 and CDR2: LGHDT and YNNKEL (reference sequence). This CDR3 region has 14 residues. CDR3 sequence: CASSQDLFHPEAFF. As DNA, the CDR3 is TGTGCCAGCAGCCAAGATCTATTCCACCCTGAAGCTTTCTTT.

The rearrangement uses TRBV20-1 and TRBJ1-2, with a weak D call TRBD1 (6 bases). The ends were cut back, 5 bases at V and 8 bases at J, with 15 bases in the middle. This CDR3 spans 12 amino acids. CDR1 and CDR2 (germline): DFQATT, SNEGSKA (reference sequence). The CDR3 spells CSAPEGGGGYTF. DNA of the CDR3: TGCAGTGCTCCCGAGGGGGGAGGGGGCTACACCTTC.

In its sample, this clonotype was seen many times. The V call is TRBV5-6, the J call TRBJ1-2, with D possibly being TRBD1 (5 bases). The CDR3 totals 15 residues. Germline assignment: CDR1 SGHDT and CDR2 YYEEEE. Trimming shortened V by 0 bases and J by 0 bases, and 9 bases separated the two germline ends. The CDR3 DNA follows: TGTGCCAGCAGCTTGGTCAGGGCTACTAACTATGGCTACACCTTC. Protein product: CASSLVRATNYGYTF. Filled out from reference TRBV5-6 and TRBJ1-2, the complete variable domain reads DAGVTQSPTHLIKTRGQQVTLRCSPKSGHDTVSWYQQALGQGPQFIFQYYEEEERQRGNFPDRFSGHQFPNYSSELNVNALLLGDSALYLCASSLVRATNYGYTFGSGTRLTVV.

The V gene is TRBV28, the J gene TRBJ2-2; 9 bases agree with TRBD1. This CDR3 is built from 16 residues. Germline lookup yields CDR1 MDHEN and CDR2 SYDVKM. J was trimmed by 2 bases and V by 3 bases; bases with no gene match: 4. Here the CDR3 reads CASSFSGQGNTGELFF. In nucleotides, the CDR3 is TGTGCCAGCAGTTTTTCGGGACAGGGCAACACCGGGGAGCTGTTTTTT.

This clonotype has ten or more counts. V usage is TRBV12-3 or TRBV12-4 and J usage is TRBJ1-5; 8 nucleotides match TRBD1. V was pared by 5 bases and J by 2 bases, with 14 bases of the junction left unmatched. CDR3 length equals 18 residues. The CDR3 nucleotides are TGTGCCAGCAGTCTCCCGGACAGGGTTGATGGTGGCAATCAGCCCCAGCATTTT. Translating it yields CASSLPDRVDGGNQPQHF.